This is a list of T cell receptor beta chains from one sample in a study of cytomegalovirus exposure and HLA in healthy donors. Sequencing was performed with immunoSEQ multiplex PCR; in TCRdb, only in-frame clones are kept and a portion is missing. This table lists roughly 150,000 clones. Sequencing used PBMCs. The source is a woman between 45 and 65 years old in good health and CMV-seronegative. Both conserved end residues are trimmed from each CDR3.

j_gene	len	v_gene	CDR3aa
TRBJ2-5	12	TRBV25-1	ASSEARVVETQY
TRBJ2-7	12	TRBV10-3	AISGTGTNYEQY
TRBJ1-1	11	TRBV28	ASSRSRDTEAF
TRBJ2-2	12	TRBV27	ASSFGGGTGELF
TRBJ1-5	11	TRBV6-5	ASRDSYNQPQH
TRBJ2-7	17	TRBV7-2	ASSFSSLKLAGVSYEQY
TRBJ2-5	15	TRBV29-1	SVEVGEGLAGQETQY
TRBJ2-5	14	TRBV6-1	ASSERTGGPGETQY
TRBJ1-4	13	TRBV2	ASNPKTATNEKLF
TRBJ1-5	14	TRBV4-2	ASSQRDGLLGGPQH